This TCR beta chain came from a study of T-cell reconstitution after alpha-beta-depleted transplantation in children. Study-wide results and limits: Diversity of TCRbeta at day 60 was high in some patients, arising from surviving recipient T cells and thymic progenitors. Alpha-beta T cells present about two months after transplant were reported to originate from several hundred expanded graft clones.

Unique molecular identifiers were used in preparing the TCRbeta library. TCRdb used MiXCR to reprocess the PCR reads, holding one entry per CDR3 protein. The sample shows about 600,000 distinct CDR3 sequences, approximately 22% of them seen only once. Trimming took off 3 bases at V and 4 bases at J, with 12 bases between the two ends. The CDR3 has 13 residues. Germline CDR1 DFQATT, CDR2 SNEGSKA (reference sequence). This clonotype was counted between two and nine times. The antigen remains undetermined. Sequencing was performed on PBMCs, mostly from graft donor cells, taken 360 days after TCRalphabeta/CD19-depleted stem cell transplant. This TCR derives from a boy younger than two who had a stem cell transplant for acute myeloid leukemia, so the T cells may come from the graft donor. The rearrangement uses TRBV20-1 and TRBJ1-2, with a possible D match to TRBD1 (5 bases). The DNA for the CDR3 is TGCAGTGCTAGTCAGGGCTGGGGCTATGGCTACACCTTC. This encodes CSASQGWGYGYTF.